Listed here are 12 T cell receptor beta chains from one sample, sequenced in a study of a mutant IDH1 vaccine in newly diagnosed glioma. Method: immunoSEQ multiplex PCR; TCRdb's copy keeps in-frame clones and lacks some. The top ten clones hold about 1.7% of a sample with roughly 50,000 clones, over 75% of them seen once. As for time point: week 5, during vaccination. Doses consisted of 300 ug of mutant IDH1 20-mer peptide each, paired with topical imiquimod. These receptors have no known antigen. The source material was PBMCs, sampled from a glioma patient whose treatment included an IDH1 peptide vaccine. These receptors came from a woman aged 35 to 49 with glioma.

This chain connects TRBV29-1 to TRBJ2-4; D is unresolved. The CDR3 contains 13 residues. V was cut by 7 bases and J by 3 bases, with 13 bases left in between. Germline loops: CDR1 SQVTM, CDR2 ANQGSEA. CDR3 in amino acids: CSGLDFSKNIQYF. CDR3 DNA: TGCAGCGGTCTTGACTTCAGCAAAAACATTCAGTACTTC.

This sequence joins TRBV11-2 and TRBJ1-4; 7 positions agree with TRBD1. V gave up 0 bases and J gave up 7 bases; unmatched junction bases: 5. Germline V gene lookup returns CDR1 SGHAT and CDR2 FQNNGV. CDR3 length: 15 amino acids. CDR3 nucleotide sequence: TGTGCCAGCAGCTTAGAGGCCAGGGGGTCTGAAAAACTGTTTTTT. This sequence encodes CASSLEARGSEKLFF.

The chain has TRBV21-1 and TRBJ1-5. TRBV21-1 is noted as a pseudogene. The CDR3 extends over 21 amino acids. CDR3 nucleotide sequence: TGTGCCAGCAGCAACAGATCCCCGAGCCTGACCAGTACTCATAGCAATCAGCCCCAGCATTTT. It specifies CASSNRSPSLTSTHSNQPQHF.

The gene calls are TRBV6-1 and TRBJ1-1; 8 bases are shared with TRBD1. The V segment lost 6 bases and the J segment 11 bases; nucleotides outside the gene matches: 11. The CDR3 extends over 13 amino acids. CDR1 MNHNS and CDR2 SASEGT come from the germline V gene. The CDR3 DNA sequence: TGTGCCAGCAGACCACCGGGACAGGACAATGCTTTCTTT. It yields the protein CASRPPGQDNAFF.

The V gene is TRBV10-1, the J gene TRBJ2-1, with 8 bases fitting TRBD1. The V gene end was trimmed by 3 bases and the J gene end by 8 bases; junction bases not matched to a gene: 3. Germline CDR1 WNHNN, CDR2 SYGVQD (reference sequence). This CDR3 is 13 amino acids long. For the CDR3, the DNA is TGCGCCAGCAGTGACAGGGGGCGAGATGAGCAGTTCTTC. It translates to CASSDRGRDEQFF.

Note on this clone: The junction shows a germline mismatch at one end, possibly a read error. This chain uses TRBV7-7 with TRBJ2-7; 9 bases are a match to TRBD1. This CDR3 contains 15 residues. CDR1 is SSHAT and CDR2 is FNYEAQ in the germline V gene (reference sequence). The CDR3 is CASSLEVGQGYEQYF. The CDR3 DNA reads TGTGCTAGCAGCTTAGAGGTGGGACAGGGATACGAGCAGTACTTC.

V is TRBV18 and J is TRBJ2-2, with TRBD2 matching 11 bases. The CDR3 contains 17 residues. The germline V gene encodes CDR1 KGHSH and CDR2 LQKENI. V gave up 4 bases and J gave up 0 bases; unmatched junction bases: 4. Here the CDR3 DNA reads TGTGCCAGCTCACAACGTAGCGGGGGGGCGAACACCGGGGAGCTGTTTTTT. Residues: CASSQRSGGANTGELFF.

J is TRBJ2-3 and V is TRBV2; the match to TRBD2 covers 8 bases. Germline loops: CDR1 SNHLY, CDR2 FYNNEI. The CDR3 contains 16 residues. After removal of 2 bases from V and 5 bases from J, the junction contained 9 bases not matched to a gene. CDR3 in DNA: TGTGCCAGCAGTGAATGGGTAACGGGGGGGCAAGATACGCAGTATTTT. Residues: CASSEWVTGGQDTQYF. Filled out from reference TRBV2 and TRBJ2-3, the complete variable domain reads EPEVTQTPSHQVTQMGQEVILRCVPISNHLYFYWYRQILGQKVEFLVSFYNNEISEKSEIFDDQFSVERPDGSNFTLKIRSTKLEDSAMYFCASSEWVTGGQDTQYFGPGTRLTVL.

This clone was found a few times. V is TRBV19 and J is TRBJ2-3; D possibly uses TRBD1 or TRBD2 (5 bases each). V lost 1 base and J 5 bases, leaving 10 bases between the germline ends. Germline values: CDR1 LNHDA, CDR2 SQIVND (reference sequence). The CDR3 extends over 14 amino acids. For the CDR3, the DNA is TGTGCCAGTAGTATAGGAGGGGTGAGAGATACGCAGTATTTT. This sequence encodes CASSIGGVRDTQYF.

The chain is built from TRBV15 and TRBJ2-7; D is ambiguous. This CDR3 is built from 15 residues. CDR1 and CDR2 from the germline V gene are LNHNV and YYDKDF (reference sequence). V lost 3 bases to trimming and J lost 3 bases, with 15 bases between them. As DNA, the CDR3 is TGTGCCACCAGCAGGCGAACAGTCTCTTACTACGAGCAGTACTTC. Protein product: CATSRRTVSYYEQYF.

The chain carries TRBV5-1 and TRBJ2-5; a possible D gene is TRBD2 (6 bases). Germline V gene lookup returns CDR1 SGHRS and CDR2 YFSETQ. This CDR3 contains 17 residues. Trimming shortened V by 0 bases and J by 2 bases, and 17 bases separated the two germline ends. The CDR3 DNA reads TGCGCCAGCAGCTTGGGCTATGGGCGGGGAGAACAAGAGACCCAGTACTTC. Protein: CASSLGYGRGEQETQYF. Supplemented by reference TRBV5-1 and TRBJ2-5, the full variable domain reads KAGVTQTPRYLIKTRGQQVTLSCSPISGHRSVSWYQQTPGQGLQFLFEYFSETQRNKGNFPGRFSGRQFSNSRSEMNVSTLELGDSALYLCASSLGYGRGEQETQYFGPGTRLLVL.

As DNA, the CDR3 is TGTGCCAGCAGCCGCTCGGGACAGGGGGTGGACGAGCAGTACTTC. Translated: CASSRSGQGVDEQYF. The chain uses TRBV7-6 and TRBJ2-7; 11 positions agree with TRBD1. The CDR3 contains 15 residues. The germline CDR1 and CDR2 sequences are SGHVS and FNYEAQ. The J segment lost 5 bases and the V segment lost 5 bases, leaving 8 bases of the junction unmatched. The variable domain in full, with the rest retrieved from reference TRBV7-6 and TRBJ2-7, is GAGVSQSPRYKVTKRGQDVALRCDPISGHVSLYWYRQALGQGPEFLTYFNYEAQQDKSGLPNDRFSAERPEGSISTLTIQRTEQRDSAMYRCASSRSGQGVDEQYFGPGTRLTVT.